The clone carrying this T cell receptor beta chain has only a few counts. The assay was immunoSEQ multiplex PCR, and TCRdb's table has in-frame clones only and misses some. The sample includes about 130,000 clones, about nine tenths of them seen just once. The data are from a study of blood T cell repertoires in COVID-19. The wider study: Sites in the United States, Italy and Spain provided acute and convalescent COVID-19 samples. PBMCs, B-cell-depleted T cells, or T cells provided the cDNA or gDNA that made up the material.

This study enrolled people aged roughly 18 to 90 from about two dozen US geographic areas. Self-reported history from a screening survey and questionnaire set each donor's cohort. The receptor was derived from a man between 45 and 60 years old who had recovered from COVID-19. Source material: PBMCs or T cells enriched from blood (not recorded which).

This chain's CDR3 is CASSTGLAGGPGYF. The CDR3, as DNA: TGTGCCAGCAGCACGGGACTAGCGGGAGGGCCGGGGTATTTT. The chain links TRBV9 to TRBJ2-3, with TRBD2 matching over 16 bases. After removal of 4 bases from V and 14 bases from J, the junction contained 7 bases not matched to a gene. Germline V gives CDR1 SGDLS, CDR2 YYNGEE. The CDR3 contains 14 residues. The whole variable domain, remainder taken from reference TRBV9 and TRBJ2-3, is DSGVTQTPKHLITATGQRVTLRCSPRSGDLSVYWYQQSLDQGLQFLIQYYNGEERAKGNILERFSAQQFPDLHSELNLSSLELGDSALYFCASSTGLAGGPGYFGPGTRLTVL.